This section outlines one TCR beta chain sequence together with its context. As yet, its antigen is unknown. The data originate from a study of Ad26.COV2.S vaccination and SARS-CoV-2 variants. CDR1 and CDR2 (germline): PRHDT, FYEKMQ (reference sequence). The CDR3 is made up of 18 amino acids. Between the trimmed V and J ends, which lost 1 base and 1 base, there was a span of 16 bases. As for treatment: some 19 received Ad26.COV2.S at low or high dose, single or two shots; about 5 received placebo; per-sample allocation not given. Following the first vaccine or placebo injection, samples were taken on day 63. Clones were sequenced by immunoSEQ multiplex PCR, and TCRdb holds only the in-frame ones, with some missing. The table lists roughly 270,000 clones, roughly 86% of them singletons. Study-wide points: Substantial post-vaccination breadth of spike-specific CD8+ and CD4+ T cell responses was reported.

The receptor comes from a person between 18 and 59 years old who received the Ad26.COV2.S COVID-19 vaccine or a placebo. The material was peripheral blood, obtained in a trial of Ad26.COV2.S vaccine versus placebo. V and J are TRBV13 and TRBJ2-2; D gene unclear. CDR3 nucleotides: TGTGCCAGCAGCTTAGCACTCCGTAGTGGGATGAACACCGGGGAGCTGTTTTTT. It encodes CASSLALRSGMNTGELFF.